These T cell receptor beta chains were read from a single sample in a study of T cells in Graves' hyperthyroidism and ophthalmopathy. Each CDR3 protein is one row after TCRdb ran MiXCR on the multiplex PCR reads. The profile covers 460,000 or so distinct CDR3 sequences, with approximately 14% appearing a single time and less than 20% taken by the ten largest. Source material: blood. The receptors derive from a woman aged 18-30 years with Graves' hyperthyroidism. Each CDR3 is given without its conserved first and last residue. D genes are given only for firm matches.

j_gene	d_gene	v_gene	CDR3aa
TRBJ2-3	-	TRBV7-8	ASSLGRVNTDTQY
TRBJ2-3	-	TRBV5-1	ASRVRGASTDTQY
TRBJ2-7	-	TRBV3-1	ASSQGGLYEQY
TRBJ1-2	-	TRBV7-2	ASSLSPQILDGYT
TRBJ2-2	-	TRBV9	ASSVDGTGELF
TRBJ1-2	-	TRBV11-3	ASSHTLLRGYT
TRBJ2-1	-	TRBV6-1	ASRQQGGDEQF
TRBJ2-4	-	TRBV27	ASSLVGAGTGNIQY
TRBJ2-3	-	TRBV11-1	ASSLMSSTDTQY
TRBJ1-2	-	TRBV25-1	ASSDPDKGDYGYT
TRBJ2-1	TRBD2	TRBV11-2	ASSLGDWGLAGRYNERF
TRBJ1-4	TRBD1	TRBV7-2	ASRPKGARLKKLF
TRBJ2-5	-	TRBV3-1	ASSHGGLKTQY
TRBJ1-1	-	TRBV3-1	ASSQGKNTEAF
TRBJ2-1	TRBD2	TRBV27	ASSLLEGLASYNEQF
TRBJ2-2	TRBD2	TRBV29-1	SAGTSGTGGELF
TRBJ2-4	-	TRBV5-1	ASSRGTKNIQY
TRBJ1-1	-	TRBV4-1	ASSQQFVGTEAF
TRBJ2-1	TRBD2	TRBV6-6	ASSYSASGSNEQF
TRBJ2-5	-	TRBV7-9	ASSYAGSLGIKETQY